This T cell receptor (beta chain) was identified during a study of T cells in Graves' hyperthyroidism and ophthalmopathy. Concerning this clonotype: A much larger clone lies a single base off, so this may be a read error.

From RNA transcripts, TCR beta CDR3 regions were amplified. Carried out on the TCR CDR3, a first-round RT-PCR used the HTBI primer set. TCRdb processed the multiplex PCR reads anew with MiXCR; each CDR3 protein has one entry. The table has 400,000 to 500,000 distinct CDR3 sequences, around 15% seen once. The length of the CDR3 is 15 residues. Sequenced sample: blood. This TCR was recovered from a woman younger than 30 with Graves' hyperthyroidism. The rearrangement uses TRBV12-3 or TRBV12-4 and TRBJ2-3; TRBD2 matches 7 bases. DNA for the CDR3: TGTGCCAGCAGTTTAGGAGCGGGGTCCACAGATACGCATTATTTT. Its translation is CASSLGAGSTDTHYF.